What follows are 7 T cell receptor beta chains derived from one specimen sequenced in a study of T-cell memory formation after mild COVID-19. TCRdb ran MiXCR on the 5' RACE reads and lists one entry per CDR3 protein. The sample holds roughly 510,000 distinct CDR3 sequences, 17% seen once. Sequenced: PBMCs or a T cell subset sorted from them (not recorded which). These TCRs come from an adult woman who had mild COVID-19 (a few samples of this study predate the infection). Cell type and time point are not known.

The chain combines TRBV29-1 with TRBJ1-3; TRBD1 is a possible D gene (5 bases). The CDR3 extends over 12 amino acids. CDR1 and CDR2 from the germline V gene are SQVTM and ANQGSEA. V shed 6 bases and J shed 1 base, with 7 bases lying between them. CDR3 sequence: CSVPGSGNTIYF. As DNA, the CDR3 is TGCAGCGTCCCAGGGTCTGGAAACACCATATATTTT. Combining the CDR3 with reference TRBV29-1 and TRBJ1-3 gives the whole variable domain SAVISQKPSRDICQRGTSLTIQCQVDSQVTMMFWYRQQPGQSLTLIATANQGSEATYESGFVIDKFPISRPNLTFSTLTVSNMSPEDSSIYLCSVPGSGNTIYFGEGSWLTVV.

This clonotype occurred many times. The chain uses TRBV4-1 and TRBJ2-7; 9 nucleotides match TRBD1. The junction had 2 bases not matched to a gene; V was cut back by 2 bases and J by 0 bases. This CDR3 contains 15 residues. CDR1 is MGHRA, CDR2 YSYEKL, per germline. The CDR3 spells CASSQTTGGSYEQYF. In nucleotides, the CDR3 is TGCGCCAGCAGCCAAACGACAGGGGGCTCCTACGAGCAGTACTTC.

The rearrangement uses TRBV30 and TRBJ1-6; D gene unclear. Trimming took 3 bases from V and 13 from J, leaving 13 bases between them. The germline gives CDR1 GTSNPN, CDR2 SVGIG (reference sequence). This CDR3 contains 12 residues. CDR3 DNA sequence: TGTGCCTGGAGCCGTGATCAGGACCCCCTCCACTTT. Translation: CAWSRDQDPLHF.

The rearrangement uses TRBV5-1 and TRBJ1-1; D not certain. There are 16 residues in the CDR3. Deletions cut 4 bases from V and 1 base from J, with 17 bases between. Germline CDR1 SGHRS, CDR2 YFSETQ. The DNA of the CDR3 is TGCGCCAGCAGCCCACGGTCCGTGGAGGCGAACACTGAAGCTTTCTTT. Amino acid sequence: CASSPRSVEANTEAFF.

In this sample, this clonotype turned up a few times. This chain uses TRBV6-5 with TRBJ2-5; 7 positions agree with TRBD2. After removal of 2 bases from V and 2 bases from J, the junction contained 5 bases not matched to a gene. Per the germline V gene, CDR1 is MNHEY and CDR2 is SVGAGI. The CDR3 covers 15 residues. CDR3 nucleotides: TGTGCCAGCAGTTACCAAGCGGGGATACAAGAGACCCAGTACTTC. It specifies CASSYQAGIQETQYF.

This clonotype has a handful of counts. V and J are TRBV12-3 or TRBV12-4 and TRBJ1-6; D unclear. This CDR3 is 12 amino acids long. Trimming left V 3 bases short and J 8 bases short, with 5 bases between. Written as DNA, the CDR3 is TGTGCCAGCAGTTTCACCTATTCACCCCTCCACTTT. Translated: CASSFTYSPLHF.

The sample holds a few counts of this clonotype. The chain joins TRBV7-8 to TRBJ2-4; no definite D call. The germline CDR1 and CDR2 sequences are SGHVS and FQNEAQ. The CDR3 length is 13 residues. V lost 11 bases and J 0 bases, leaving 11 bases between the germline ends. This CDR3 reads CAHQVLAKNIQYF. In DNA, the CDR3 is TGTGCCCACCAGGTGCTAGCCAAAAACATTCAGTACTTC. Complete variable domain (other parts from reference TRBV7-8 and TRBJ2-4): GAGVSQSPRYKVAKRGQDVALRCDPISGHVSLFWYQQALGQGPEFLTYFQNEAQLDKSGLPSDRFFAERPEGSVSTLKIQRTQQEDSAVYLCAHQVLAKNIQYFGAGTRLSVL.